The next 26 T cell receptor beta chains were all read from a single sample in a study of cytomegalovirus exposure and HLA in healthy donors. The PCR employed 60 Vbeta primers together with 13 Jbeta primers. Profiling relied on immunoSEQ multiplex PCR, and the TCRdb table lists in-frame clones only, not all of them. The sample holds around 120,000 clones, 65% to 90% seen once. The sample taken for sequencing was PBMCs. These receptors were obtained from a man aged 18 to 35 in good health and CMV-seronegative.

The chain employs TRBV5-3 and TRBJ1-2, with unresolved D. TRBV5-3 is noted as an ORF with a role that remains uncertain. The ends were cut back, 4 bases at V and 4 bases at J, with 20 bases in the middle. The CDR3 spans 16 residues. The CDR3 DNA is TGTGCCAGAAGCCTGGAGTCGGAGCCTTACGGCTATGGCTACACCTTC. Its protein product is CARSLESEPYGYGYTF.

CDR3 protein: CASSEARGIPRTNYGYTF. CDR3 nucleotide sequence: TGTGCCAGCAGTGAAGCGCGGGGAATTCCCCGAACTAACTATGGCTACACCTTC. The chain links TRBV2 to TRBJ1-2; D ambiguous. The CDR3 extends over 18 amino acids. V dropped 0 bases and J dropped 0 bases, with 17 bases sitting between them. CDR1 and CDR2 from the germline V gene are SNHLY and FYNNEI. Based on the CDR3 plus reference TRBV2 and TRBJ1-2, the full variable domain is EPEVTQTPSHQVTQMGQEVILRCVPISNHLYFYWYRQILGQKVEFLVSFYNNEISEKSEIFDDQFSVERPDGSNFTLKIRSTKLEDSAMYFCASSEARGIPRTNYGYTFGSGTRLTVV.

The V call is TRBV6-5, the J call TRBJ2-2, with 9 bases matching TRBD1. V gave up 0 bases and J gave up 4 bases; unmatched junction bases: 3. Germline V gene data show CDR1 as MNHEY and CDR2 as SVGAGI. CDR3 length: 16 residues. CDR3 coding DNA: TGTGCCAGCAGTTACTCCGGGACAGGGTTCACCGGGGAGCTGTTTTTT. It translates to CASSYSGTGFTGELFF.

This rearrangement joins TRBV13 to TRBJ1-2, with a possible D match to TRBD1 (6 bases). Germline V CDR1 and CDR2: PRHDT, FYEKMQ (reference sequence). The CDR3 runs 13 residues. V was cut by 2 bases and J by 8 bases, with 12 bases left in between. Written as DNA, the CDR3 is TGTGCCAGCAGCTTAAGGGGGAGGGAAGGCTACACCTTC. Its translation: CASSLRGREGYTF.

This chain links TRBV5-5 with TRBJ1-1; D is unclear. Trimming removed 0 bases from V and 4 bases from J, with 10 bases in between. The CDR3 totals 14 residues. CDR1 is SGHKS and CDR2 is YYEKEE in the germline V gene (reference sequence). The CDR3 DNA follows: TGTGCCAGCAGCTTGGCCGAGCGGGGCACTGAAGCTTTCTTT. Its protein is CASSLAERGTEAFF.

V gene TRBV6-5 combines with J gene TRBJ1-3, with TRBD1 as a possible D gene (5 bases). Germline CDR1 MNHEY, CDR2 SVGAGI. The CDR3 contains 15 residues. Trimming removed 2 bases at V and 4 bases at J, with 12 bases between. The CDR3 nucleotides read TGTGCCAGCAGTTACCGGGTAGACAGCGGAAACACCATATATTTT. Encoded protein: CASSYRVDSGNTIYF.

This clone was seen once. The chain couples TRBV13 to TRBJ2-7; 9 bases match TRBD2. J gave up 3 bases and V 0 bases, and 3 bases lay outside the gene matches. The CDR3 is 15 amino acids. Germline CDR1 is PRHDT and CDR2 is FYEKMQ (reference sequence). The CDR3 loop reads CASSLGASGIYEQYF. DNA of the CDR3: TGTGCCAGCAGCTTAGGGGCTAGCGGGATCTACGAGCAGTACTTC.

The V and J genes are TRBV27 and TRBJ2-5; D unresolved. This CDR3 has 14 residues. In germline, CDR1 is MNHEY, CDR2 SMNVEV (reference sequence). Trimming pared 0 bases from V and 5 bases from J, leaving 10 bases between. This CDR3 reads CASSLSRVLETQYF. CDR3 in DNA: TGTGCCAGCAGTTTATCAAGAGTTCTGGAGACCCAGTACTTC.

This rearrangement joins TRBV25-1 to TRBJ1-4; unclear D gene. Trimming took 3 bases from V and 7 from J, leaving 18 bases between them. CDR3 size: 16 residues. CDR1 is MGHDK, CDR2 SYGVNS, per germline. The CDR3 is CASSDRSRSIGEKLFF. CDR3 DNA: TGTGCCAGCAGTGACCGTTCTAGGTCCATAGGTGAAAAACTGTTTTTT.

The chain recombines TRBV19 with TRBJ2-5; D gene uncertain. Trimming shortened V by 4 bases and J by 5 bases, and 5 bases separated the two germline ends. Germline values: CDR1 LNHDA, CDR2 SQIVND (reference sequence). This CDR3 contains 11 residues. The chain's CDR3 is CASSNWETQYF. In DNA form, the CDR3 reads TGTGCCAGTAGTAACTGGGAGACCCAGTACTTC. Variable domain in full (rest from reference TRBV19 and TRBJ2-5): DGGITQSPKYLFRKEGQNVTLSCEQNLNHDAMYWYRQDPGQGLRLIYYSQIVNDFQKGDIAEGYSVSREKKESFPLTVTSAQKNPTAFYLCASSNWETQYFGPGTRLLVL.

The rearrangement joins TRBV19 to TRBJ2-1; 8 bases fit TRBD1. CDR1 is LNHDA and CDR2 is SQIVND in the germline V gene (reference sequence). V shed 10 bases, J shed 4 bases, and the junction held 12 bases outside the gene matches. The CDR3 length is 15 residues. The CDR3 DNA follows: TGTGCCACACAGAGACAGGGGCGAATTTACAATGAGCAGTTCTTC. Translation gives CATQRQGRIYNEQFF.

The rearrangement links TRBV7-6 to TRBJ1-6, with a tentative D call TRBD1 (5 bases). The V end was cut by 5 bases, the J end by 8 bases, with 16 bases between. CDR3 size: 15 residues. From germline, CDR1 is SGHVS and CDR2 FNYEAQ. The CDR3 bases are TGTGCCAGCAGCCGCCTCGGGGGTCCTGATTCACCCCTCCACTTT. Translated, it gives CASSRLGGPDSPLHF.

The chain couples TRBV7-9 to TRBJ2-1; 8 bases agree with TRBD2. The germline V gene has CDR1 SEHNR and CDR2 FQNEAQ (reference sequence). The CDR3 is 17 residues long. V gave up 0 bases and J gave up 4 bases; unmatched junction bases: 8. The CDR3 DNA sequence: TGTGCCAGCAGCTTAGCGCGGGGGGTAGGTAGGTACAATGAGCAGTTCTTC. This gives the protein CASSLARGVGRYNEQFF.

For the CDR3, the DNA is TGTGCCAGCAAGAGTGGTCCCCAAGAGACCCAGTACTTC. Residues: CASKSGPQETQYF. This rearrangement joins TRBV5-4 to TRBJ2-5; D gene ambiguous. V lost 6 bases and J lost 1, with 10 bases in between. CDR1 is SGHNT and CDR2 is YYREEE in the germline V gene (reference sequence). The CDR3 runs to 13 residues.

The DNA of the CDR3 is TGTGCCAGTAGTATGGGACAGGGAAGGACTGAAGCTTTCTTT. Translating it yields CASSMGQGRTEAFF. This chain uses TRBV19 with TRBJ1-1; 9 bases are shared with TRBD1. The CDR3 is 14 amino acids. Germline V gene lookup returns CDR1 LNHDA and CDR2 SQIVND (reference sequence). After removal of 3 bases from V and 5 bases from J, the junction contained 4 bases not matched to a gene. The full variable domain, in which reference TRBV19 and TRBJ1-1 provide the parts outside the CDR3, is DGGITQSPKYLFRKEGQNVTLSCEQNLNHDAMYWYRQDPGQGLRLIYYSQIVNDFQKGDIAEGYSVSREKKESFPLTVTSAQKNPTAFYLCASSMGQGRTEAFFGQGTRLTVV.

The rearrangement uses TRBV6-5 and TRBJ1-3, with D possibly TRBD1 on 5 matching bases. CDR3 length: 14 amino acids. Germline V gene sequence: CDR1 MNHEY, CDR2 SVGAGI. V was pared by 2 bases and J by 4 bases, with 9 bases between. CDR3 region: CASSYRQPGNTIYF. In DNA, the CDR3 is TGTGCCAGCAGTTACAGACAGCCAGGAAACACCATATATTTT.

This clone was recorded once. The chain carries TRBV7-9 and TRBJ2-7; D gene ambiguous. Germline-derived CDR1 and CDR2 are SEHNR and FQNEAQ (reference sequence). This CDR3 is 12 amino acids long. The germline V and J ends were trimmed by 8 bases and 3 bases, with 11 bases remaining between them. In nucleotides, the CDR3 is TGTGCCAGCCGTGACCTAGGCTACGAGCAGTACTTC. Translation gives CASRDLGYEQYF.

This clone was detected only a few times. This chain uses TRBV30 with TRBJ2-4; 8 nucleotides agree with TRBD2. CDR1 is GTSNPN and CDR2 is SVGIG in the germline V gene (reference sequence). Trimming at V came to 3 bases and at J to 8 bases, leaving 9 bases not matched to a gene. CDR3 length: 14 residues. DNA of the CDR3: TGTGCCTGGAGCCCCAGTCCCGGGAGGGACATTCAGTACTTC. Translation: CAWSPSPGRDIQYF.

The V and J genes are TRBV2 and TRBJ2-2; 8 positions agree with TRBD1. The V gene end was trimmed by 1 base and the J gene end by 5 bases; junction bases not matched to a gene: 9. CDR1 SNHLY and CDR2 FYNNEI come from the germline V gene. The CDR3 consists of 17 residues. The CDR3 region is CASSEGAGGVGTGELFF. For the CDR3, the DNA is TGTGCCAGCAGTGAAGGGGCAGGGGGCGTCGGGACCGGGGAGCTGTTTTTT.

This clone is a singleton in its sample. The gene calls are TRBV6-6 and TRBJ1-3; no definite D call. CDR3 size: 12 residues. Germline V lookup: CDR1 MNHNY, CDR2 SVGAGI (reference sequence). With 2 bases removed from V and 9 bases from J, the gap between germline ends came to 8 bases. The CDR3 region has the DNA TGTGCCAGCAGTTACCCCCAAGCCACCATATATTTT. Translating it yields CASSYPQATIYF.

This clone was detected only a few times. The DNA of the CDR3 is TGTGCCAGCAGCCAAAGGGGGAACACTGAAGCTTTCTTT. It encodes CASSQRGNTEAFF. The V call is TRBV14, the J call TRBJ1-1, with D possibly matching TRBD1 (5 bases). This CDR3 contains 13 residues. Germline CDR1 reads SGHDN; CDR2 reads FVKESK. Trimming pared 2 bases from V and 1 base from J, leaving 5 bases between.

The rearrangement joins TRBV27 to TRBJ1-6; D gene unclear. Trimming left V 5 bases short and J 1 base short, with 9 bases between. CDR1 is MNHEY and CDR2 is SMNVEV in the germline V gene (reference sequence). The CDR3 has 15 amino acids. The CDR3 reads CASSVAGSYNSPLHF. In DNA, the CDR3 is TGTGCCAGCAGTGTTGCGGGGTCCTATAATTCACCCCTCCACTTT.

The chain couples TRBV5-6 to TRBJ1-2; no clear D. The V end was cut by 4 bases, the J end by 4 bases, with 8 bases between. The CDR3 loop spans 12 amino acids. Looked up from germline, CDR1 is SGHDT and CDR2 is YYEEEE. CDR3 residues: CASSGRLYGYTF. The DNA of the CDR3 is TGTGCCAGCAGCGGGCGCCTCTATGGCTACACCTTC.

The chain has TRBV6-5 and TRBJ1-2; 9 positions match TRBD1. Per the germline V gene, CDR1 is MNHEY and CDR2 is SVGAGI. CDR3 length: 16 residues. Germline trimming cut 2 bases from V and 5 bases from J; bases unmatched to any gene: 9. As DNA, the CDR3 is TGTGCCAGCAGTTACCTGATGACAGGGGGGTGGTATGGCTACACCTTC. The encoded protein is CASSYLMTGGWYGYTF.

V is TRBV7-9 and J is TRBJ2-5; 7 bases map to TRBD1. The germline V gene encodes CDR1 SEHNR and CDR2 FQNEAQ (reference sequence). CDR3 length: 13 residues. J was trimmed by 7 bases and V by 5 bases; bases with no gene match: 7. The CDR3 coding sequence is TGTGCCAGCAGCCCTGACAGGGCCGGGACCCAGTACTTC. Translation gives CASSPDRAGTQYF.

This chain links TRBV6-6 with TRBJ2-4; TRBD2 matches 7 bases. This CDR3 is 15 amino acids long. Trimming removed 6 bases from V and 6 bases from J; junction bases left unmatched: 11. CDR1 is MNHNY, CDR2 SVGAGI, per germline (reference sequence). The CDR3 sequence: CASRTTSINVNIQYF. The CDR3 DNA is TGTGCCAGCAGAACGACTAGCATCAATGTAAACATTCAGTACTTC.